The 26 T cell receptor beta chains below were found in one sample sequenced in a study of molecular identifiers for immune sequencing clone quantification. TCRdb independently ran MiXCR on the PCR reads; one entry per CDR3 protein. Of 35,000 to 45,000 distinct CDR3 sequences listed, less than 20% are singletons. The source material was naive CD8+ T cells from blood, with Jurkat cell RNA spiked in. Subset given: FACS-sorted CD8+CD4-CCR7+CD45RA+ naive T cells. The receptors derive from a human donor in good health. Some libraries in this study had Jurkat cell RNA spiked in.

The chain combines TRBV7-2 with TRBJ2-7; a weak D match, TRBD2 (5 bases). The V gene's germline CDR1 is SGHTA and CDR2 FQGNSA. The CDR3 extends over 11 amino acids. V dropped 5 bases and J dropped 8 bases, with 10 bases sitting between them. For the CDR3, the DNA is TGTGCCAGCAGCCTCACCGGGAAGCAGTACTTC. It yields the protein CASSLTGKQYF.

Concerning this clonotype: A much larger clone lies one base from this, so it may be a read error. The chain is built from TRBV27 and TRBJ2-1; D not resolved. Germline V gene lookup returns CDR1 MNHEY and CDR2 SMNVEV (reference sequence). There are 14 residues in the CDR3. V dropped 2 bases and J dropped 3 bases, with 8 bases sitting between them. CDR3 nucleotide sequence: TGTGCCAGCAGTTTAGCGGATGTCTACAATGAGCAGTTCTTC. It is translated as CASSLADVYNEQFF.

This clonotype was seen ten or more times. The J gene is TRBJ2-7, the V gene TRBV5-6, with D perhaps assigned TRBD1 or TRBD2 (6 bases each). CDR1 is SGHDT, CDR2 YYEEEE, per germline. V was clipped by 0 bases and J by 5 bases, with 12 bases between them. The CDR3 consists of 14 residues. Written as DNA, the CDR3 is TGTGCCAGCAGCTTGGGAACGGGGGCAGACGAGCAGTACTTC. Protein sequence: CASSLGTGADEQYF.

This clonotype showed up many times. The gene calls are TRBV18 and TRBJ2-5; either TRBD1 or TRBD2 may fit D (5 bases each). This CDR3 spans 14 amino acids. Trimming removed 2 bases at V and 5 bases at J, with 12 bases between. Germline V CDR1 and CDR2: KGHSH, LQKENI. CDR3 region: CASSPEGRKETQYF. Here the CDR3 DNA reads TGTGCCAGCTCACCAGAGGGGAGAAAGGAGACCCAGTACTTC.

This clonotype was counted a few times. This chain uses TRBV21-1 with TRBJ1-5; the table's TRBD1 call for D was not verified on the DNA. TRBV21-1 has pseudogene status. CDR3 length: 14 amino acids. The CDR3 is CASGLTGSVQPQHF. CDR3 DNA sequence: TGTGCCAGCGGGTTGACAGGGAGCGTTCAGCCCCAGCATTTT.

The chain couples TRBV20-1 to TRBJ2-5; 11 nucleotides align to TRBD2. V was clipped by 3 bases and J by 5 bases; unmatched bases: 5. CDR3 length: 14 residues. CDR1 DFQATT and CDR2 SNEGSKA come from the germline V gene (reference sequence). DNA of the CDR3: TGCAGTGCTAGGCCCCGGACTAGCGGGGAGACCCAGTACTTC. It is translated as CSARPRTSGETQYF.

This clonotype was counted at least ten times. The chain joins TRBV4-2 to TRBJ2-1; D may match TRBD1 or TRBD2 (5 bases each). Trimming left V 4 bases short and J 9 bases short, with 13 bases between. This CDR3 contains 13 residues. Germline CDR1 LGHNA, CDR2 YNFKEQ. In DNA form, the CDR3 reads TGTGCCAGCAGCCCGGGACGAATAGCTGAGCAGTTCTTC. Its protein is CASSPGRIAEQFF.

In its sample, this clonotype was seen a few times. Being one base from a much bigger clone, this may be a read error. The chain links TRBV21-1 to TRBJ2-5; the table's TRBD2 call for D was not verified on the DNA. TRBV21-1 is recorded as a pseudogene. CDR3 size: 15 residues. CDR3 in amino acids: CAGADSGRTPETQYF. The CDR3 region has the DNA TGTGCCGGAGCCGATAGCGGGAGGACCCCGGAGACCCAGTACTTC.

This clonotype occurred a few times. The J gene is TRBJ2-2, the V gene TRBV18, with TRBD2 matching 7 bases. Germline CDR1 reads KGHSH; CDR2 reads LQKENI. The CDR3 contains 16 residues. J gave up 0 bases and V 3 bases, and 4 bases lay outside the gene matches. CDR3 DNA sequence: TGTGCCAGCTCACCCCAAGCGGGACCGAACACCGGGGAGCTGTTTTTT. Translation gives CASSPQAGPNTGELFF.

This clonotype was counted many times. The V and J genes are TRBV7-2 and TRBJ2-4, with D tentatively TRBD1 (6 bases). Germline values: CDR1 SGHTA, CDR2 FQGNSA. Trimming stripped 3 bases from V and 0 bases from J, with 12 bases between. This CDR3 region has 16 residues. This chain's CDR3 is CASSFWTELAKNIQYF. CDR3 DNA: TGTGCCAGCAGCTTCTGGACAGAACTAGCCAAAAACATTCAGTACTTC.

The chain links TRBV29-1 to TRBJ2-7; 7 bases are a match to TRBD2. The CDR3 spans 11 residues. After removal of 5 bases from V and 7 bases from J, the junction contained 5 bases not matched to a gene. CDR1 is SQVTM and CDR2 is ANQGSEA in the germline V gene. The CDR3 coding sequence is TGCAGCGTTAAGCGGGGTTATGAGCAGTACTTC. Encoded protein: CSVKRGYEQYF.

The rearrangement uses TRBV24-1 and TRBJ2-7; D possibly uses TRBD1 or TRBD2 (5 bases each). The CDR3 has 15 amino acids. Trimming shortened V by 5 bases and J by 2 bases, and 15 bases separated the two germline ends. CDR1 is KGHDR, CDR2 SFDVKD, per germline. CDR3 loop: CATSGARDGPYEQYF. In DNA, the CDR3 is TGTGCCACCAGTGGCGCCCGGGACGGACCCTACGAGCAGTACTTC.

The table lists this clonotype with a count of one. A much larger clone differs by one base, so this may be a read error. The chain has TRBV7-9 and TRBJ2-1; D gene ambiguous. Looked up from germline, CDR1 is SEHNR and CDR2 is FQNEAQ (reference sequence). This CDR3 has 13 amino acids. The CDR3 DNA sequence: TGTGACAGCAGCCCTCCCCTTATCAACGAGCAGTTCTTC. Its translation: CDSSPPLINEQFF.

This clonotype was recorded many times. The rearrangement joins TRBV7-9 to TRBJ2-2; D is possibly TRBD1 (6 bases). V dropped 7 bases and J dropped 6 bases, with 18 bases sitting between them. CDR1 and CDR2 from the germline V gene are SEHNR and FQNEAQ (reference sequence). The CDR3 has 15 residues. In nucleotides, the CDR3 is TGTGCCAGCATCTCTACAACAGGGTTGCCCGGGGAGCTGTTTTTT. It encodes CASISTTGLPGELFF.

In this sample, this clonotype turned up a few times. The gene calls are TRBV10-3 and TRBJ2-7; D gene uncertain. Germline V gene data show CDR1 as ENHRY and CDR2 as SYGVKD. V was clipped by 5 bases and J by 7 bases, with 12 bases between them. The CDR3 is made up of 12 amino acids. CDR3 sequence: CAISIGPHEQYF. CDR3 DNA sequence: TGTGCCATCAGTATCGGACCTCATGAGCAGTACTTC.

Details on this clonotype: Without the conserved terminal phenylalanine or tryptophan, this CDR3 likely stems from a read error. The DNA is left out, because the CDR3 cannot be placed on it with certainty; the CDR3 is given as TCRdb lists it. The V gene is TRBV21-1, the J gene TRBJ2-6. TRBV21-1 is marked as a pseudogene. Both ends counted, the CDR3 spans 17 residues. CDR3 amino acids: CASSKACRSSGANVLTS.

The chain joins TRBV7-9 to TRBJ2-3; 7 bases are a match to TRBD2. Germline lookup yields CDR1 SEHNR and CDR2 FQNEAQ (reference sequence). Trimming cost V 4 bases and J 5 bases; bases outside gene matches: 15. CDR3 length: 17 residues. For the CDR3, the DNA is TGTGCCAGCAGCTCCGCCGTGGGGCGGGAGTGGATAGATACGCAGTATTTT. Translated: CASSSAVGREWIDTQYF.

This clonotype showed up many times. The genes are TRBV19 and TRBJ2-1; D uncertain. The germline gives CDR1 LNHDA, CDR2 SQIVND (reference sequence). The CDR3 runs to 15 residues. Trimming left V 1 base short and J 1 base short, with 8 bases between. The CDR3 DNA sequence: TGTGCCAGTAGTATAGGCCTACCTTCCTACAATGAGCAGTTCTTC. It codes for CASSIGLPSYNEQFF.

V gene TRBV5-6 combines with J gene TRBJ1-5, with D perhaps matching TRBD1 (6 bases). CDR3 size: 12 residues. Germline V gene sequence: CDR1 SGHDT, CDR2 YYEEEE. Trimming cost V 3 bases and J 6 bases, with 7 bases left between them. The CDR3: CASSSGVQPQHF. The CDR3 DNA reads TGTGCCAGCAGCTCAGGGGTTCAGCCCCAGCATTTT.

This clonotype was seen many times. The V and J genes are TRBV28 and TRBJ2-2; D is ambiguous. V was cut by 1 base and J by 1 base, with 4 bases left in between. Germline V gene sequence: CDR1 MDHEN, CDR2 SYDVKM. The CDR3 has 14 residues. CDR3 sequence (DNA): TGTGCCAGCAGTTTATTCCAGAACACCGGGGAGCTGTTTTTT. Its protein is CASSLFQNTGELFF. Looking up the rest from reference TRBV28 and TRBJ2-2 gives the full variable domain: DVKVTQSSRYLVKRTGEKVFLECVQDMDHENMFWYRQDPGLGLRLIYFSYDVKMKEKGDIPEGYSVSREKKERFSLILESASTNQTSMYLCASSLFQNTGELFFGEGSRLTVL.

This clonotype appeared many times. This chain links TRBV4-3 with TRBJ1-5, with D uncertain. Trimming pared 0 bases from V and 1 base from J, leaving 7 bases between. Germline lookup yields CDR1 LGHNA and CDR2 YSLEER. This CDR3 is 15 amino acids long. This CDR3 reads CASSQDRSSNQPQHF. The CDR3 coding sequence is TGCGCCAGCAGCCAAGATAGATCGAGCAATCAGCCCCAGCATTTT.

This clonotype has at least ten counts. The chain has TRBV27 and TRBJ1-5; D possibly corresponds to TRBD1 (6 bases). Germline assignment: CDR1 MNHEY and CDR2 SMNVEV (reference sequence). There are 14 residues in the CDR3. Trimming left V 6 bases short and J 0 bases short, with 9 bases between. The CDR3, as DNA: TGTGCCAGCAGAATAGGGGGTAGCAATCAGCCCCAGCATTTT. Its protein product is CASRIGGSNQPQHF.

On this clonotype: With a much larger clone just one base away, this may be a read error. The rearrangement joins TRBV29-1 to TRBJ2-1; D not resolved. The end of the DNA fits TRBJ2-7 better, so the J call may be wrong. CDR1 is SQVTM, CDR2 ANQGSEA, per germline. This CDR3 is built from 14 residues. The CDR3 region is CSVDSGNSYNEQYF. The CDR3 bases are TGCAGCGTTGACTCTGGGAACTCCTACAATGAGCAGTACTTC.

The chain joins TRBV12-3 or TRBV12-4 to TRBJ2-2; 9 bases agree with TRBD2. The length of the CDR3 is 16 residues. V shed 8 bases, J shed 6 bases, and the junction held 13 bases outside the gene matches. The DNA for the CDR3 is TGTGCCAGCGCAAGAGCGGGAGGAACCCACCCCGGGGAGCTGTTTTTT. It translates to CASARAGGTHPGELFF.

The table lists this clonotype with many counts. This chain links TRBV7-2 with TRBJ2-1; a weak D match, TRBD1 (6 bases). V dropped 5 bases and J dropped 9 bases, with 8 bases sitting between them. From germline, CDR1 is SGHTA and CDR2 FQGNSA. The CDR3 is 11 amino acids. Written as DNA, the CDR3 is TGTGCCAGCAGCCAGGGGAGTGAGCAGTTCTTC. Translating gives CASSQGSEQFF.

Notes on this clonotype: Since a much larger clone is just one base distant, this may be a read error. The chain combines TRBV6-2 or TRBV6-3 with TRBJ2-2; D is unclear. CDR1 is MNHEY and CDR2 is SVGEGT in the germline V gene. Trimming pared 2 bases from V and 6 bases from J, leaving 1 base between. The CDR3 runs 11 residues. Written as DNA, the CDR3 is TGTGCCAGCAGTTACGCCGGGGAGCTGTTTTTT. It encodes CASSYAGELFF.